The present entry profiles one T cell receptor beta chain with its context. No antigen is known for it. TCRB transcripts that were expressed got sequenced, as all of the isolated RNA had been reverse transcribed. Some clones are missing from TCRdb's copy, which holds only in-frame ones; the method was immunoSEQ multiplex PCR. The sample records some 40,000 clones, around 49% being singletons. This CDR3 spans 15 amino acids. Germline lookup yields CDR1 SGHDT and CDR2 YYEEEE. Unmatched junction bases numbered 5, after V lost 4 bases and J lost 5 bases. This sample was included in a study of beta chain features in type 1 diabetes. General study points: Compared to healthy donors, patients appeared to have naive, central memory and Treg TCRB repertoires that were more alike.

This clonotype was obtained from a young woman in good health. Sequencing used central memory CD4+ T cells from blood. The chain couples TRBV5-6 to TRBJ2-1; TRBD2 matches at 11 bases. The DNA of the CDR3 is TGTGCCAGCAGCCGACTAGCGGGGAACCACAATGAGCAGTTCTTC. Amino acids: CASSRLAGNHNEQFF.